This note documents a single T cell receptor beta chain sequence. Its antigen has not been determined. Base qualities were left out, and no much larger clone turns up one base away. Donors were healthy HIV-negative adults with no recently reported acute infections or vaccinations. Only Caucasian adults living in Nashville, Tennessee, USA were represented among the donors. CD4+ T cells were enriched through magnetic negative selection, after which naive cells were positively selected on CD45RA and the remaining negative fraction served as the memory subset. Blood was obtained by leukapheresis, after which PBMCs were separated by Ficoll-Histopaque density gradient centrifugation and cryopreserved in liquid nitrogen vapor phase. Analytical flow cytometry was used to check the purity and quantity of each magnetically sorted T cell population. Genomic DNA was isolated from every sorted fraction and measured by UV absorbance on a Nanodrop 2000c.

The source of the sample is a study of shared clonotypes between healthy human individuals (dated by TCRdb to about 2020). Regarding the research as a whole: The cohort comprised a couple of women and a few men aged 18 to 49 years. To estimate repertoire size and how much clonotypes are shared between individuals, the study performed deep sequencing of blood TCR repertoires from roughly five healthy adults. Per donor, three plates each were used for CD4 naive and CD4 memory, two for CD8 naive, and one for CD8 memory. Leukapheresis yielded between about 0.8 and 9.5 billion PBMCs per donor. Libraries were prepared and TCR repertoires were sequenced by different laboratories using diverse techniques, in order to increase sequencing depth and limit assay-specific biases.

Using the deep immunoSEQ assay, multiplex PCR amplified TCR CDR3 regions from genomic DNA. For each cell subset, the extracted genomic DNA was distributed evenly across all wells of several immunoSEQ 96-well plates, and each plate served as one replicate. For sorted subsets, approximately 210 ng of genomic DNA, equivalent to 25,000 to 35,000 T cell genomes, went into each replicate PCR. The purified libraries were quantified using a Qubit 3.0 fluorometer, sized with a Bioanalyzer 2100, and then quantified again using the KAPA Library Quantification kit. A separate single-read 150-cycle Illumina NextSeq 550 flow cell was used to sequence each immunoSEQ 96-well plate. The published analysis was carried out like this. Because the immunoSEQ output included only junctional sequences and no quality scores, the filtering could not be the same as the filtering used for full-length reads. To assign V/J genes and CDR3, sequences were annotated against IMGT germline references using PyIR, a Python wrapper for IgBLAST v1.9. Reads with weak V/J assignments (E-value above 1e-6), missing CDR3, stop codons, out-of-frame junctions, or ambiguous translated residues were removed. V3J clonotypes were defined as sequences sharing an identical inferred V gene, J gene, and CDR3 amino acid sequence. Percentage overlap between repertoires was computed as shared unique clonotypes divided by the size of the smaller repertoire. Three approaches were used to assess repertoire richness: RTK rarefaction, the Chao1 estimator, and Recon v2.1 estimates of unobserved clonotypes. OLGA was used to compute generation probabilities for all TCRbeta clonotypes that the gDNA method yielded from a handful of donors. In TCRdb, the immuneACCESS table is reduced to in-frame sequences with V and J assigned. These tables do not hold every clone; where another copy was compared, an unresolved V gene accounts for under half, and the others remain unexplained. V, J and clone size reflect that table, while D and trimming were determined from the DNA. The sample table shows some 2,500,000 clones, and approximately 93% are seen once. The ten largest clones represent about 0.38% of the sample.

At the junction V is shortened by 6 bases and J by 7 bases, with 20 bases in between. The CDR3 starts with the cysteine, ends with the phenylalanine, and has 15 residues. Only the CDR3 DNA is retained, 45 bases long and in frame from the first base. CDR1 MNHEY and CDR2 SMNVEV are derived from the germline V gene (reference sequence). What the work shows at the level of the full study, not this receptor alone: Even with the large sequencing depth, rarefaction of the sorted-subset datasets indicated that sequencing was incomplete. Clonotypes shared by all four sorted-subset donors showed higher generation probabilities than non-shared clonotypes. Pairwise subsampling led to the expectation that sequencing depth would affect the degree of clonotype sharing among donors. Sharing across four donors was observed for 5% to 6.5% of naive CD4, 3% to 4% of naive CD8, roughly 2.4% of memory CD4, and about 0.38% of memory CD8 clonotypes. Sampling was restricted to blood, and TCR repertoires in tissues likely differ from the TCR repertoires found in blood. Because the study included a small number of donors, the genetic and exposure-history diversity represented was limited. Naive subsets generally had larger estimated clonotype richness than memory subsets.

The chain couples TRBV27 to TRBJ2-3; TRBD2 is possibly the D segment (5 matching bases). Sample: naive CD4+ T cells from PBMCs. The cell subset or site label of this sample denotes: CD45RA+ positively selected. This receptor was identified in a man between 18 and 29 years old in good health. Some clones in this sample may be carry-over from other donors' samples. At the DNA level, the sequence is TGTGCCAGCAGCTCAACGTCCCGGGATTTCTATACGCAGTATTTT. This gives the protein CASSSTSRDFYTQYF.